These 29 T cell receptor beta chains were sequenced from one sample in a study of graft-versus-host responses after intestinal transplantation. Data came from immunoSEQ multiplex PCR; TCRdb stores just in-frame clones and leaves some out. The sample holds about 25,000 clones, roughly 82% seen once. These receptors are not linked to any known antigen. The sequenced sample was unstimulated CD8+ T cells sorted from spleen or lymph node cells, obtained before transplant. Every receptor here comes from a human donor who was the organ donor for an intestinal transplant.

The gene calls are TRBV4-3 and TRBJ1-1; D might be TRBD1 (6 bases). This CDR3 is built from 15 residues. V gave up 4 bases and J gave up 5 bases, with 17 bases separating them. CDR1 and CDR2 from the germline V gene are LGHNA and YSLEER. The chain's CDR3 is CASSRKLQGPTEAFF. The CDR3 bases are TGCGCCAGCAGCCGAAAGTTACAGGGTCCGACTGAAGCTTTCTTT.

The chain recombines TRBV19 with TRBJ1-1; D is possibly TRBD1 (6 bases). The CDR3 has 15 residues. Trimming took off 3 bases at V and 5 bases at J, with 16 bases between the two ends. Germline CDR1 reads LNHDA; CDR2 reads SQIVND (reference sequence). The CDR3: CASSISGRGGTEAFF. CDR3 nucleotide sequence: TGTGCCAGTAGTATTAGTGGCAGGGGAGGGACTGAAGCTTTCTTT.

Only a few counts were recorded for this clone. This sequence joins TRBV5-6 and TRBJ2-7; 7 bases map to TRBD1. The germline V gene has CDR1 SGHDT and CDR2 YYEEEE. The ends lost 2 bases at V and 2 bases at J; junction bases unmatched: 4. CDR3 size: 14 residues. CDR3 protein: CASSLGQVPYEQYF. CDR3 sequence (DNA): TGTGCCAGCAGCTTAGGACAGGTTCCCTACGAGCAGTACTTC.

This rearrangement joins TRBV19 to TRBJ1-4; the D is unclear. V lost 1 base, J lost 4 bases, and 10 bases lay in between. Germline V gives CDR1 LNHDA, CDR2 SQIVND (reference sequence). This CDR3 has 15 residues. CDR3 loop: CASSIGAQLNEKLFF. CDR3 DNA: TGTGCCAGTAGTATAGGAGCCCAGCTTAATGAAAAACTGTTTTTT.

This clone was picked up one time. The V call is TRBV19, the J call TRBJ2-1; 12 bases map to TRBD2. The CDR3 runs 15 residues. Trimming cost V 6 bases and J 8 bases; bases outside gene matches: 8. Per the germline V gene, CDR1 is LNHDA and CDR2 is SQIVND (reference sequence). CDR3 DNA sequence: TGTGCCAGTAGCATAACTAGCGGGGGGATCGATGAGCAGTTCTTC. This encodes CASSITSGGIDEQFF. Drawing the rest from reference TRBV19 and TRBJ2-1, the complete variable domain is DGGITQSPKYLFRKEGQNVTLSCEQNLNHDAMYWYRQDPGQGLRLIYYSQIVNDFQKGDIAEGYSVSREKKESFPLTVTSAQKNPTAFYLCASSITSGGIDEQFFGPGTRLTVL.

Notes on this clone: Other DNA sequences in this sample translate to the same CDR3. The CDR3 coding sequence is TGTGCCGTGGGACTAGCGGGGGGGCAGTACTTC. It codes for CAVGLAGGQYF. J is TRBJ2-4 and V is TRBV10-3; TRBD2 matches at 16 bases. V was pared by 11 bases and J by 13 bases, with 2 bases of the junction left unmatched. Germline V gene lookup returns CDR1 ENHRY and CDR2 SYGVKD. CDR3 length: 11 residues.

The chain carries TRBV10-3 and TRBJ2-1; perhaps TRBD2 as D (6 bases). The CDR3 contains 12 residues. The germline V gene has CDR1 ENHRY and CDR2 SYGVKD. V lost 6 bases, J lost 3 bases, and 6 bases lay in between. The DNA for the CDR3 is TGTGCCATCAGGGAGGGCTACAATGAGCAGTTCTTC. It specifies CAIREGYNEQFF.

The gene calls are TRBV7-9 and TRBJ1-1, with D unresolved. The ends were cut back, 5 bases at V and 4 bases at J, with 14 bases in the middle. Germline V gene lookup returns CDR1 SEHNR and CDR2 FQNEAQ (reference sequence). The CDR3 loop spans 14 amino acids. This CDR3 is CASSRKKGSTEAFF. CDR3 DNA: TGTGCCAGCAGCCGAAAGAAAGGAAGCACTGAAGCTTTCTTT.

The rearrangement uses TRBV2 and TRBJ1-1, with 7 bases fitting TRBD1. This CDR3 is built from 14 residues. The V gene end was trimmed by 4 bases and the J gene end by 7 bases; junction bases not matched to a gene: 9. The germline CDR1 and CDR2 sequences are SNHLY and FYNNEI. The CDR3 loop is CASSVLGTAYEAFF. The CDR3 nucleotides are TGTGCCAGCAGTGTACTAGGGACAGCTTATGAAGCTTTCTTT. Filled out from reference TRBV2 and TRBJ1-1, the complete variable domain reads EPEVTQTPSHQVTQMGQEVILRCVPISNHLYFYWYRQILGQKVEFLVSFYNNEISEKSEIFDDQFSVERPDGSNFTLKIRSTKLEDSAMYFCASSVLGTAYEAFFGQGTRLTVV.

V usage is TRBV7-9 and J usage is TRBJ2-3; D is ambiguous. The CDR3 contains 14 residues. The V end was cut by 1 base, the J end by 4 bases, with 9 bases between. CDR1 and CDR2 (germline): SEHNR, FQNEAQ (reference sequence). The CDR3 DNA reads TGTGCCAGCAGCTTAGATTCGGGTTCAGATACGCAGTATTTT. Translation: CASSLDSGSDTQYF. Using reference TRBV7-9 and TRBJ2-3 for the parts outside the CDR3, the full variable domain is DTGVSQNPRHKITKRGQNVTFRCDPISEHNRLYWYRQTLGQGPEFLTYFQNEAQLEKSRLLSDRFSAERPKGSFSTLEIQRTEQGDSAMYLCASSLDSGSDTQYFGPGTRLTVL.

The chain couples TRBV7-9 to TRBJ1-1; D unclear. With 5 bases removed from V and 5 bases from J, the gap between germline ends came to 12 bases. Germline V CDR1 and CDR2: SEHNR, FQNEAQ (reference sequence). CDR3 size: 13 residues. The CDR3 DNA sequence: TGTGCCAGCAGCAGGACCGAATTGACTGAAGCTTTCTTT. It codes for CASSRTELTEAFF. Together with reference TRBV7-9 and TRBJ1-1, the CDR3 gives the full variable domain: DTGVSQNPRHKITKRGQNVTFRCDPISEHNRLYWYRQTLGQGPEFLTYFQNEAQLEKSRLLSDRFSAERPKGSFSTLEIQRTEQGDSAMYLCASSRTELTEAFFGQGTRLTVV.

This clone was counted a single time. The chain employs TRBV12-5 and TRBJ2-3; the D call may be TRBD1 or TRBD2 (5 bases each). CDR1 and CDR2 (germline): LGHNT, FRNRAP. There are 16 residues in the CDR3. Deletions cut 3 bases from V and 2 bases from J, with 15 bases between. CDR3 region: CASGLGESSFTDTQYF. The CDR3 coding sequence is TGTGCTAGTGGTTTAGGGGAGAGCTCTTTCACAGATACGCAGTATTTT.

V usage is TRBV4-1 and J usage is TRBJ2-4; TRBD2 agrees at 11 bases. Germline V gene data show CDR1 as MGHRA and CDR2 as YSYEKL. The ends lost 3 bases at V and 8 bases at J; junction bases unmatched: 9. This CDR3 is built from 16 residues. The CDR3 reads CASSQFSGRELDIQYF. The CDR3 DNA follows: TGCGCCAGCAGCCAGTTTAGCGGGAGGGAGTTAGACATTCAGTACTTC.

To note about this clone: The junction departs from germline at one end; a sequencing error may be responsible. V gene TRBV27 combines with J gene TRBJ2-6; D may correspond to TRBD1 or TRBD2 (7 bases each). Germline CDR1 MNHEY, CDR2 SMNVEV (reference sequence). This CDR3 has 20 amino acids. CDR3 amino acids: CARSYTPGGGGAFGANVLTF. In DNA form, the CDR3 reads TGTGCCCGCAGTTATACCCCCGGGGGAGGGGGCGCTTTTGGGGCCAACGTCCTGACTTTC.

This clone was found a few times. CDR3 in amino acids: CASSLGTSGRAGGQYF. The CDR3 DNA sequence: TGCGCCAGCAGCTTGGGGACTAGCGGGAGGGCCGGGGGGCAGTACTTC. V is TRBV5-1 and J is TRBJ2-7; TRBD2 aligns across 15 bases. J lost 9 bases, V lost 0 bases, and 7 bases had no gene match. Germline values: CDR1 SGHRS, CDR2 YFSETQ. This CDR3 is built from 16 residues.

The chain couples TRBV7-9 to TRBJ2-7; 8 bases map to TRBD1. The length of the CDR3 is 14 residues. J gave up 1 base and V 5 bases, and 4 bases lay outside the gene matches. Germline CDR1 and CDR2: SEHNR and FQNEAQ (reference sequence). The CDR3 here is CASSPRDRSYEQYF. CDR3 DNA sequence: TGTGCCAGCAGCCCCCGGGACAGGTCCTACGAGCAGTACTTC. Full variable domain (outside the CDR3, taken from reference TRBV7-9 and TRBJ2-7): DTGVSQNPRHKITKRGQNVTFRCDPISEHNRLYWYRQTLGQGPEFLTYFQNEAQLEKSRLLSDRFSAERPKGSFSTLEIQRTEQGDSAMYLCASSPRDRSYEQYFGPGTRLTVT.

The gene calls are TRBV9 and TRBJ2-3; either TRBD1 or TRBD2 may supply D (5 bases each). The CDR3 runs to 16 residues. With 0 bases removed from V and 2 bases from J, the gap between germline ends came to 13 bases. Germline CDR1 SGDLS, CDR2 YYNGEE. The CDR3 DNA reads TGTGCCAGCAGCGTAGCCGGGACGGAGCACACAGATACGCAGTATTTT. Protein product: CASSVAGTEHTDTQYF.

V is TRBV4-1 and J is TRBJ2-3; D is uncertain. V was clipped by 2 bases and J by 6 bases, with 9 bases between them. Germline V lookup: CDR1 MGHRA, CDR2 YSYEKL. This CDR3 has 13 residues. Here the CDR3 DNA reads TGCGCCAGCAGCCAACTAACTAAGGATACGCAGTATTTT. It is translated as CASSQLTKDTQYF.

The rearrangement uses TRBV5-3 and TRBJ1-3; D is ambiguous. Being an ORF, TRBV5-3 has a function that is uncertain. The CDR3 spans 14 residues. Trimming pared 0 bases from V and 0 bases from J, leaving 4 bases between. The CDR3: CARSLGHSGNTIYF. CDR3 nucleotides: TGTGCCAGAAGCTTGGGACACTCTGGAAACACCATATATTTT.

This clone was picked up one time. The chain carries TRBV2 and TRBJ2-1; 11 positions match TRBD2. CDR1 and CDR2 (germline): SNHLY, FYNNEI. The CDR3 is 14 residues long. J gave up 5 bases and V 5 bases, and 2 bases lay outside the gene matches. The CDR3 DNA sequence: TGTGCCAGCAGTAGACTAGCGGGGCACAATGAGCAGTTCTTC. Translation: CASSRLAGHNEQFF.

The genes are TRBV5-1 and TRBJ1-2, with D uncertain. The germline V gene has CDR1 SGHRS and CDR2 YFSETQ. The germline V and J ends were trimmed by 1 base and 2 bases, with 12 bases remaining between them. The CDR3 is 15 residues long. The CDR3 DNA reads as TGCGCCAGCAGCTTGATGACCAGCGGGAACTATGGCTACACCTTC. Translating gives CASSLMTSGNYGYTF.

The chain is built from TRBV29-1 and TRBJ1-1; D unclear. The CDR3 consists of 11 residues. Trimming left V 1 base short and J 4 bases short, with 4 bases between. Germline CDR1 reads SQVTM; CDR2 reads ANQGSEA. The CDR3 reads CSVEGGTEAFF. In DNA form, the CDR3 reads TGCAGCGTTGAAGGGGGCACTGAAGCTTTCTTT.

The rearrangement joins TRBV6-4 to TRBJ1-1; D remains unclear. Looked up from germline, CDR1 is MRHNA and CDR2 is SNTAGT. V lost 4 bases, J lost 7 bases, and 13 bases lay in between. This CDR3 has 13 amino acids. In nucleotides, the CDR3 is TGTGCCAGCAGTGCCCACGATAGGAGTGAAGCTTTCTTT. Translation gives CASSAHDRSEAFF.

Notes on this clone: In the same sample, other DNA sequences code for this CDR3. V and J are TRBV6-1 and TRBJ1-5, with a tentative D call TRBD1 (5 bases). V was pared by 9 bases and J by 2 bases, with 17 bases between. Germline V gene data show CDR1 as MNHNS and CDR2 as SASEGT. There are 15 residues in the CDR3. CDR3 sequence: CASREGQGRNQPQHF. The CDR3 nucleotides read TGTGCCAGTAGAGAGGGGCAGGGTCGCAATCAGCCCCAGCATTTT.

The chain is built from TRBV6-5 and TRBJ2-1; 12 bases match TRBD2. In germline, CDR1 is MNHEY, CDR2 SVGAGI. Trimming cost V 6 bases and J 8 bases; bases outside gene matches: 8. CDR3 length: 15 amino acids. The CDR3 loop reads CASSPSGRAIDEQFF. CDR3 bases: TGTGCCAGCAGCCCTAGCGGGAGGGCCATAGATGAGCAGTTCTTC.

This chain uses TRBV18 with TRBJ2-7; 7 bases line up with TRBD1. The germline CDR1 and CDR2 sequences are KGHSH and LQKENI. The trim removed 3 bases at V and 3 bases at J, leaving 2 bases unmatched. The CDR3 is 13 amino acids. The CDR3 sequence: CASSPRGHYEQYF. For the CDR3, the DNA is TGTGCCAGCTCACCGAGGGGGCACTACGAGCAGTACTTC.

The V and J genes are TRBV9 and TRBJ2-2; D unresolved. Trimming cost V 2 bases and J 2 bases, with 7 bases left between them. Germline CDR1 SGDLS, CDR2 YYNGEE. This CDR3 has 14 residues. CDR3 nucleotide sequence: TGTGCCAGCAGCGTTGGCGGAAACACCGGGGAGCTGTTTTTT. Protein sequence: CASSVGGNTGELFF.

The chain carries TRBV5-6 and TRBJ2-7, with 11 bases lining up with TRBD2. Germline-derived CDR1 and CDR2 are SGHDT and YYEEEE. V was clipped by 1 base and J by 4 bases; unmatched bases: 10. This CDR3 region has 17 residues. The CDR3 sequence: CASSLWASGRTRYEQYF. CDR3 coding DNA: TGTGCCAGCAGCTTGTGGGCTAGCGGGAGGACTAGGTACGAGCAGTACTTC.

The V and J genes are TRBV12-5 and TRBJ2-3, with D uncertain. In germline, CDR1 is LGHNT, CDR2 FRNRAP. The CDR3 runs 14 residues. Trimming shortened V by 2 bases and J by 1 base, and 7 bases separated the two germline ends. CDR3 in amino acids: CASGLRAGTDTQYF. DNA of the CDR3: TGTGCTAGTGGTTTGAGGGCCGGCACAGATACGCAGTATTTT.